This T cell receptor (beta chain) is from a study of T cell repertoires in cytomegalovirus infection. Study details: Evidence of both CMV infection and a matching HLA type came from public TCR beta signatures.

TCRdb used MiXCR to reprocess the reads, holding one entry per CDR3 protein. The sample carries some 440,000 distinct CDR3 sequences, roughly 30% recorded once. As concerns this clonotype: Antigen unknown.

The germline V gene has CDR1 MNHEY and CDR2 SVGEGT. Trimming took 4 bases from V and 3 from J; bases not matched to a gene: 8. The CDR3 is 16 amino acids. Study-wide results and limits: Identification of carriers of CMV plus the relevant HLA was achieved through cumulative public TCR beta family frequency. CMV-specific TCR beta clonotypes restricted by HLA-C dominated the ex vivo response.

The gene calls are TRBV6-2 or TRBV6-3 and TRBJ1-4; 7 bases line up with TRBD1. This TCR derives from a human donor in good health (CMV status not recorded). Some clones in this sample may be carry-over from other donors' samples. The sequenced material came from PBMCs. CDR3 residues: CASSSRWTGPNEKLFF. CDR3 DNA sequence: TGTGCCAGCAGTTCTCGTTGGACAGGACCTAATGAAAAACTGTTTTTT.